Following are 18 T cell receptor beta chains from one sample sequenced in a study of cytomegalovirus exposure and HLA in healthy donors. PCR primers comprised 60 Vbeta and 13 Jbeta primers. Assay used: immunoSEQ multiplex PCR; TCRdb lists only in-frame clones, some missing. The sample records 220,000 or so clones, 82% being singletons. Sequencing input: PBMCs. The receptor set was obtained from a woman in her thirties or forties in good health and CMV-seronegative.

The rearrangement uses TRBV30 and TRBJ2-3; TRBD1 matches 8 bases. Trimming took 5 bases from V and 5 from J; bases not matched to a gene: 9. The CDR3 length is 14 residues. Germline assignment: CDR1 GTSNPN and CDR2 SVGIG (reference sequence). DNA of the CDR3: TGTGCCTGGGTCCGGACAGGGCAGGGAGATACGCAGTATTTT. Residues: CAWVRTGQGDTQYF.

This chain links TRBV18 with TRBJ1-1, with D perhaps matching TRBD1 (5 bases). The CDR3 spans 16 residues. V shed 4 bases and J shed 1 base, with 16 bases lying between them. Germline V gene data show CDR1 as KGHSH and CDR2 as LQKENI. CDR3 nucleotide sequence: TGTGCCAGCTCACTCTTTTCCGACAGCCCGAACACTGAAGCTTTCTTT. Translation: CASSLFSDSPNTEAFF.

Only a few counts were recorded for this clone. This chain joins TRBV6-5 and TRBJ1-1; D is ambiguous. This CDR3 region has 13 residues. Per the germline V gene, CDR1 is MNHEY and CDR2 is SVGAGI. Trimming cost V 5 bases and J 0 bases, with 7 bases left between them. CDR3 protein: CASSPQVNTEAFF. CDR3 nucleotides: TGTGCCAGCAGTCCACAAGTGAACACTGAAGCTTTCTTT.

The chain joins TRBV7-9 to TRBJ2-3; D is possibly TRBD2 (5 bases). CDR1 SEHNR and CDR2 FQNEAQ come from the germline V gene (reference sequence). This CDR3 is built from 12 residues. CDR3 in amino acids: CSVDKQRNTQYF. The CDR3 region has the DNA TGTTCCGTAGACAAGCAGCGGAATACGCAGTATTTT.

The chain links TRBV11-3 to TRBJ2-3; the match to TRBD2 covers 11 bases. CDR1 and CDR2 from the germline V gene are SGHNT and YENEEA. V was pared by 5 bases and J by 5 bases, with 3 bases of the junction left unmatched. The CDR3 has 14 amino acids. The CDR3 coding sequence is TGTGCCAGCAGCGATAGCGGGAGGGAAGATACGCAGTATTTT. This codes for CASSDSGREDTQYF.

The gene calls are TRBV11-2 and TRBJ1-1; perhaps TRBD1 as D (6 bases). The CDR3 extends over 12 amino acids. Germline CDR1 and CDR2: SGHAT and FQNNGV. V lost 3 bases and J 10 bases, leaving 12 bases between the germline ends. CDR3 sequence reads: CASSLQTGIAFF. The CDR3, as DNA: TGTGCCAGCAGCTTGCAAACAGGGATAGCTTTCTTT.

The V gene is TRBV14, the J gene TRBJ1-2, with no clear D. Trimming took 1 base from V and 2 from J, leaving 17 bases between them. Per the germline V gene, CDR1 is SGHDN and CDR2 is FVKESK. The CDR3 spans 17 residues. This CDR3 reads CASSQALSGTVNYGYTF. The CDR3, as DNA: TGTGCCAGCAGCCAAGCTCTTTCTGGAACAGTCAACTATGGCTACACCTTC.

V gene TRBV10-3 combines with J gene TRBJ2-5, with a tentative D call TRBD2 (6 bases). The length of the CDR3 is 15 residues. V lost 6 bases and J lost 5, with 19 bases in between. Per the germline V gene, CDR1 is ENHRY and CDR2 is SYGVKD. The CDR3 region is CAIRRDQRAGETQYF. In DNA form, the CDR3 reads TGTGCCATCAGAAGGGACCAAAGGGCGGGGGAGACCCAGTACTTC.

The V call is TRBV4-1, the J call TRBJ2-2; 9 bases map to TRBD1. The CDR3 spans 18 residues. The V segment lost 1 base and the J segment 6 bases; nucleotides outside the gene matches: 12. The germline V gene has CDR1 MGHRA and CDR2 YSYEKL. The CDR3: CASSQVTLRDRVAGELFF. CDR3 bases: TGCGCCAGCAGCCAAGTTACTCTGCGGGACAGGGTTGCCGGGGAGCTGTTTTTT.

Only a few counts were recorded for this clone. This chain joins TRBV29-1 and TRBJ2-7, with D hard to call. Germline lookup yields CDR1 SQVTM and CDR2 ANQGSEA. Deletions cut 4 bases from V and 3 bases from J, with 7 bases between. The CDR3 has 11 amino acids. CDR3 bases: TGCAGCGTTGCCGAGAGCTACGAGCAGTACTTC. Residues: CSVAESYEQYF.

The chain recombines TRBV7-9 with TRBJ1-1, with D uncertain. The CDR3 has 15 residues. V was shortened by 4 bases and J by 1 base, with 13 bases between the two germline ends. Looked up from germline, CDR1 is SEHNR and CDR2 is FQNEAQ (reference sequence). The DNA for the CDR3 is TGTGCCAGCAGCTCCCCCTCTTACAAGAACACTGAAGCTTTCTTT. It is translated as CASSSPSYKNTEAFF.

The chain joins TRBV6-1 to TRBJ1-2, with TRBD1 matching 7 bases. Germline V gives CDR1 MNHNS, CDR2 SASEGT. There are 13 residues in the CDR3. V was pared by 3 bases and J by 6 bases, with 4 bases of the junction left unmatched. The CDR3 region is CASSERGLNGYTF. In DNA form, the CDR3 reads TGTGCCAGCAGTGAGAGGGGGCTTAATGGCTACACCTTC.

The DNA of the CDR3 is TGTGCCAGAGAGGCCGGACAGGGGGACTACGAGCAGTACTTC. Its translation is CAREAGQGDYEQYF. The V call is TRBV2, the J call TRBJ2-7; 10 nucleotides line up with TRBD1. The CDR3 contains 14 residues. The germline CDR1 and CDR2 sequences are SNHLY and FYNNEI. V lost 9 bases, J lost 3 bases, and 8 bases stayed unmatched.

The chain links TRBV28 to TRBJ2-7, with D possibly being TRBD2 (5 bases). CDR3 length: 17 residues. Germline V gene lookup returns CDR1 MDHEN and CDR2 SYDVKM. V lost 5 bases and J 4 bases, leaving 24 bases between the germline ends. CDR3 protein: CASSPVGAVRTIYEQYF. CDR3 bases: TGTGCCAGCAGTCCCGTGGGAGCAGTTCGAACCATTTACGAGCAGTACTTC.

This sequence joins TRBV11-1 and TRBJ1-2, with 12 bases aligning to TRBD1. V gave up 4 bases and J gave up 3 bases; unmatched junction bases: 9. This CDR3 comprises 17 residues. The germline V gene encodes CDR1 SGHAT and CDR2 FQDESV (reference sequence). CDR3 DNA: TGTGCCAGCAGCTCGACCGGGACAGGGGGCGTTGACTATGGCTACACCTTC. Translated: CASSSTGTGGVDYGYTF. Full variable domain (remainder filled in from reference TRBV11-1 and TRBJ1-2): EAEVAQSPRYKITEKSQAVAFWCDPISGHATLYWYRQILGQGPELLVQFQDESVVDDSQLPKDRFSAERLKGVDSTLKIQPAELGDSAMYLCASSSTGTGGVDYGYTFGSGTRLTVV.

This rearrangement joins TRBV19 to TRBJ1-1, with unresolved D. The V gene's germline CDR1 is LNHDA and CDR2 SQIVND (reference sequence). Trimming took 5 bases from V and 0 from J, leaving 7 bases between them. This CDR3 is built from 13 residues. CDR3 DNA sequence: TGTGCCAGTAGTTTAACTATGAACACTGAAGCTTTCTTT. This sequence encodes CASSLTMNTEAFF. Variable domain in full (rest from reference TRBV19 and TRBJ1-1): DGGITQSPKYLFRKEGQNVTLSCEQNLNHDAMYWYRQDPGQGLRLIYYSQIVNDFQKGDIAEGYSVSREKKESFPLTVTSAQKNPTAFYLCASSLTMNTEAFFGQGTRLTVV.

The chain's CDR3 is CAIAQGSSGEQYF. Here the CDR3 DNA reads TGTGCCATCGCACAGGGTTCCTCCGGGGAGCAGTACTTC. The V gene is TRBV15, the J gene TRBJ2-7, with a tentative D call TRBD1 (6 bases). Germline V gene lookup returns CDR1 LNHNV and CDR2 YYDKDF (reference sequence). The V end was cut by 10 bases, the J end by 7 bases, with 20 bases between. The CDR3 has 13 residues.

The chain combines TRBV11-2 with TRBJ2-5, with D perhaps TRBD2 (6 bases). Between the trimmed V and J ends, which lost 4 bases and 4 bases, there was a span of 16 bases. The germline V gene encodes CDR1 SGHAT and CDR2 FQNNGV. The CDR3 is made up of 15 amino acids. CDR3 in amino acids: CASSSGGRRAETQYF. The CDR3 nucleotides read TGTGCCAGCAGCTCCGGAGGGAGAAGGGCAGAGACCCAGTACTTC.